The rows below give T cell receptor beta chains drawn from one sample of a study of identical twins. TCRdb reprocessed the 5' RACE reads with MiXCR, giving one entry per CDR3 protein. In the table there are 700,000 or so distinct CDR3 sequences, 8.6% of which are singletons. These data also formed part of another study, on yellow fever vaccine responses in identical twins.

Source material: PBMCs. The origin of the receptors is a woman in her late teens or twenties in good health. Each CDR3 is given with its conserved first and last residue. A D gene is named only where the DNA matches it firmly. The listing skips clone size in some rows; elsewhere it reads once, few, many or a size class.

cdr3_aa: CASSRNPGTSGWEQYF
cdr3_nt: TGCGCCAGCAGCCGAAATCCCGGGACTAGCGGGTGGGAGCAGTACTTC
d_call: TRBD2
v_call: TRBV5-1
clone_size: few
j_call: TRBJ2-7

cdr3_aa: CASSPPAGGIETQYF
cdr3_nt: TGCGCCAGCAGTCCTCCGGCGGGGGGGATTGAGACCCAGTACTTC
d_call: TRBD2
v_call: TRBV23-1
clone_size: few
j_call: TRBJ2-5

cdr3_aa: CASRDLADTQYF
cdr3_nt: TGTGCCAGCAGAGACTTAGCAGATACGCAGTATTTT
d_call: NA
v_call: TRBV28
clone_size: NA
j_call: TRBJ2-3

cdr3_aa: CASSLGETKSGANVLTF
cdr3_nt: TGTGCCAGCAGCTTGGGGGAGACTAAGTCTGGGGCCAACGTCCTGACTTTC
d_call: NA
v_call: TRBV5-5
clone_size: many
j_call: TRBJ2-6

cdr3_aa: CASGWGGRLNEQFF
cdr3_nt: TGTGCCAGTGGATGGGGCGGGAGGCTCAATGAGCAGTTCTTC
d_call: TRBD2
v_call: TRBV6-2/TRBV6-3
clone_size: few
j_call: TRBJ2-1

cdr3_aa: CASSLLTGVIEKLFF
cdr3_nt: TGTGCCAGCAGTTTATTGACAGGGGTTATCGAAAAACTGTTTTTT
d_call: TRBD1
v_call: TRBV12-3/TRBV12-4
clone_size: many
j_call: TRBJ1-4

cdr3_aa: CASSAGTGYNTGELFF
cdr3_nt: TGTGCCAGCAGCGCGGGGACAGGGTACAACACCGGGGAGCTGTTTTTT
d_call: TRBD1
v_call: TRBV9
clone_size: many
j_call: TRBJ2-2

cdr3_aa: CATSDVNEQFF
cdr3_nt: TGTGCCACCAGTGATGTCAATGAGCAGTTCTTC
d_call: NA
v_call: TRBV24-1
clone_size: many
j_call: TRBJ2-1

cdr3_aa: CANRRDRLEEQYF
cdr3_nt: TGTGCCAACCGCCGGGACAGATTGGAGGAGCAGTACTTC
d_call: TRBD1
v_call: TRBV2
clone_size: few
j_call: TRBJ2-7

cdr3_aa: CASSLSSEVGDEQYF
cdr3_nt: TGTGCCAGCAGCTTAAGTTCCGAGGTGGGTGACGAGCAGTACTTC
d_call: NA
v_call: TRBV7-9
clone_size: NA
j_call: TRBJ2-7

cdr3_aa: CATSRPPTRGYTF
cdr3_nt: TGTGCCACCAGCAGACCGCCTACGAGGGGCTACACCTTC
d_call: NA
v_call: TRBV15
clone_size: many
j_call: TRBJ1-2

cdr3_aa: CASSAGGQWNEKLFF
cdr3_nt: TGTGCCAGCAGTGCCGGGGGACAGTGGAATGAAAAACTGTTTTTT
d_call: TRBD1
v_call: TRBV6-1
clone_size: NA
j_call: TRBJ1-4

cdr3_aa: CASSGRGVDTQYF
cdr3_nt: TGTGCCAGCAGCGGCAGGGGGGTAGATACGCAGTATTTT
d_call: NA
v_call: TRBV3-1
clone_size: few
j_call: TRBJ2-3

cdr3_aa: CASTEKGTEAFF
cdr3_nt: TGTGCCAGCACCGAAAAGGGCACTGAAGCTTTCTTT
d_call: NA
v_call: TRBV12-3/TRBV12-4
clone_size: many
j_call: TRBJ1-1

cdr3_aa: CASSGDQGRSSYNEQFF
cdr3_nt: TGTGCCAGCAGCGGAGACCAGGGGCGGAGCTCCTACAATGAGCAGTTCTTC
d_call: NA
v_call: TRBV9
clone_size: few
j_call: TRBJ2-1

cdr3_aa: CASSQDPTGRNSPLHF
cdr3_nt: TGTGCCAGCAGCCAAGATCCAACAGGGAGGAATTCACCCCTCCACTTT
d_call: NA
v_call: TRBV4-2
clone_size: NA
j_call: TRBJ1-6

cdr3_aa: CASSSAWMHTGELFF
cdr3_nt: TGTGCCAGCAGCTCAGCATGGATGCACACCGGGGAGCTGTTTTTT
d_call: NA
v_call: TRBV11-2
clone_size: many
j_call: TRBJ2-2

cdr3_aa: CASSLAEGDSADTQYF
cdr3_nt: TGTGCCAGCAGCTTAGCGGAAGGTGATAGCGCAGATACGCAGTATTTT
d_call: NA
v_call: TRBV7-2
clone_size: NA
j_call: TRBJ2-3

cdr3_aa: CASRLGTVETQYF
cdr3_nt: TGTGCCAGCAGATTAGGGACAGTCGAGACCCAGTACTTC
d_call: TRBD1
v_call: TRBV7-8
clone_size: once
j_call: TRBJ2-5

cdr3_aa: CASSLGWGTRVEQYF
cdr3_nt: TGTGCCAGCAGCTTAGGGTGGGGGACCCGGGTCGAGCAGTACTTC
d_call: NA
v_call: TRBV7-2
clone_size: few
j_call: TRBJ2-7

cdr3_aa: CASSPPVASGMGTDTQYF
cdr3_nt: TGTGCCAGCTCACCACCGGTGGCTAGCGGGATGGGAACAGATACGCAGTATTTT
d_call: TRBD2
v_call: TRBV18
clone_size: NA
j_call: TRBJ2-3

cdr3_aa: CASSSETGVWGDTQYF
cdr3_nt: TGTGCCAGCAGCTCCGAGACAGGGGTCTGGGGGGATACGCAGTATTTT
d_call: TRBD1
v_call: TRBV7-9
clone_size: NA
j_call: TRBJ2-3

cdr3_aa: CASSQGVGTYEQYF
cdr3_nt: TGTGCCAGCAGCCAGGGGGTTGGCACCTACGAGCAGTACTTC
d_call: NA
v_call: TRBV3-1
clone_size: many
j_call: TRBJ2-7

cdr3_aa: CASSYLSPKDTEAFF
cdr3_nt: TGTGCCAGCAGTTATTTGTCCCCCAAGGACACTGAAGCTTTCTTT
d_call: NA
v_call: TRBV6-2/TRBV6-3
clone_size: few
j_call: TRBJ1-1

cdr3_aa: CASSLSGGPHNEQFF
cdr3_nt: TGTGCCAGCAGTTTAAGCGGGGGGCCTCACAATGAGCAGTTCTTC
d_call: TRBD2
v_call: TRBV12-3/TRBV12-4
clone_size: NA
j_call: TRBJ2-1

cdr3_aa: CASSSYLDRGDSTETQYF
cdr3_nt: TGTGCCAGCAGTTCGTACCTGGACAGGGGTGATAGCACAGAGACCCAGTACTTC
d_call: TRBD1
v_call: TRBV6-2/TRBV6-3
clone_size: few
j_call: TRBJ2-5

cdr3_aa: CASSRQGSDEQFF
cdr3_nt: TGTGCCAGCAGTCGACAGGGGAGCGATGAGCAGTTCTTC
d_call: TRBD1
v_call: TRBV12-3/TRBV12-4
clone_size: few
j_call: TRBJ2-1

cdr3_aa: CASSSGLLVGEQYF
cdr3_nt: TGTGCCAGCAGCTCGGGACTGTTGGTTGGTGAGCAGTACTTC
d_call: NA
v_call: TRBV7-2
clone_size: NA
j_call: TRBJ2-7

cdr3_aa: CATSFPEGGRETQYF
cdr3_nt: TGTGCCACCAGCTTCCCGGAAGGGGGGCGGGAGACCCAGTACTTC
d_call: NA
v_call: TRBV15
clone_size: few
j_call: TRBJ2-5

cdr3_aa: CASSLVGLGHPTDTQYF
cdr3_nt: TGTGCCAGCAGCTTAGTAGGGTTGGGACACCCCACAGATACGCAGTATTTT
d_call: NA
v_call: TRBV11-2
clone_size: few
j_call: TRBJ2-3

cdr3_aa: CASSLSTQSSYEQYF
cdr3_nt: TGTGCCAGCAGTTTATCGACACAGTCCTCCTACGAGCAGTACTTC
d_call: NA
v_call: TRBV27
clone_size: many
j_call: TRBJ2-7

cdr3_aa: CASSLFGGTYGYTF
cdr3_nt: TGTGCCAGCAGTTTATTTGGGGGCACCTATGGCTACACCTTC
d_call: NA
v_call: TRBV28
clone_size: NA
j_call: TRBJ1-2

cdr3_aa: CASSYSSGATNEKLFF
cdr3_nt: TGTGCCAGCAGTTACTCGTCCGGAGCAACTAATGAAAAACTGTTTTTT
d_call: NA
v_call: TRBV6-5
clone_size: NA
j_call: TRBJ1-4

cdr3_aa: CASSLIKGNPGELFF
cdr3_nt: TGCGCCAGCAGCTTGATTAAGGGTAACCCCGGGGAGCTGTTTTTT
d_call: NA
v_call: TRBV5-1
clone_size: few
j_call: TRBJ2-2

cdr3_aa: CASSPQRDSSRYF
cdr3_nt: TGTGCCAGCAGCCCTCAAAGGGACTCATCCCGGTATTTT
d_call: NA
v_call: TRBV7-2
clone_size: few
j_call: TRBJ2-3

cdr3_aa: CSARDRSVQGQYF
cdr3_nt: TGCAGTGCTAGAGATAGGTCCGTCCAGGGACAGTACTTC
d_call: NA
v_call: TRBV20-1
clone_size: NA
j_call: TRBJ2-5

cdr3_aa: CASSFNSGRTYEQYF
cdr3_nt: TGTGCCAGCAGCTTCAACAGCGGGAGAACCTACGAGCAGTACTTC
d_call: TRBD2
v_call: TRBV7-2
clone_size: NA
j_call: TRBJ2-7

cdr3_aa: CASSEIPRGGVGGYTF
cdr3_nt: TGTGCCAGCAGTGAAATCCCTCGTGGGGGAGTGGGAGGCTACACCTTC
d_call: NA
v_call: TRBV2
clone_size: NA
j_call: TRBJ1-2

cdr3_aa: CASSQRGRVGYTF
cdr3_nt: TGTGCCAGCAGCCAGAGGGGGCGGGTTGGCTACACCTTC
d_call: TRBD1
v_call: TRBV7-2
clone_size: NA
j_call: TRBJ1-2

cdr3_aa: CASSQAAGDYEQYF
cdr3_nt: TGTGCCAGCAGCCAAGCAGCGGGGGACTACGAGCAGTACTTC
d_call: TRBD2
v_call: TRBV4-2
clone_size: NA
j_call: TRBJ2-7

cdr3_aa: CASSSRSSGTYNEQFF
cdr3_nt: TGTGCCAGCAGCTCCCGGAGTAGCGGGACCTACAATGAGCAGTTCTTC
d_call: TRBD2
v_call: TRBV7-8
clone_size: NA
j_call: TRBJ2-1

cdr3_aa: CASSDPNNEKLFF
cdr3_nt: TGTGCCAGCAGTGATCCCAATAATGAAAAACTGTTTTTT
d_call: NA
v_call: TRBV25-1
clone_size: NA
j_call: TRBJ1-4

cdr3_aa: CATRGTGSEKLFF
cdr3_nt: TGTGCCACCAGAGGTACGGGTTCGGAAAAACTGTTTTTT
d_call: NA
v_call: TRBV24-1
clone_size: NA
j_call: TRBJ1-4

cdr3_aa: CSARDIADYEQYF
cdr3_nt: TGCAGTGCTAGAGATATTGCGGACTACGAGCAGTACTTC
d_call: NA
v_call: TRBV20-1
clone_size: NA
j_call: TRBJ2-7

cdr3_aa: CASRPTGRDTQYF
cdr3_nt: TGTGCCAGCAGACCGACAGGGAGAGATACGCAGTATTTT
d_call: TRBD1
v_call: TRBV28
clone_size: NA
j_call: TRBJ2-3

cdr3_aa: CASGQAAGTGELFF
cdr3_nt: TGTGCCAGCGGACAGGCGGCGGGCACCGGGGAGCTGTTTTTT
d_call: TRBD1
v_call: TRBV6-4
clone_size: NA
j_call: TRBJ2-2

cdr3_aa: CASSSLPREGDTQYF
cdr3_nt: TGTGCCAGCAGCTCCCTCCCCCGGGAGGGCGATACGCAGTATTTT
d_call: TRBD2
v_call: TRBV7-2
clone_size: NA
j_call: TRBJ2-3

cdr3_aa: CASSLGGPSTDTQYF
cdr3_nt: TGTGCCAGCAGCTTAGGGGGGCCTAGCACAGATACGCAGTATTTT
d_call: NA
v_call: TRBV7-2
clone_size: many
j_call: TRBJ2-3

cdr3_aa: CASSLGGLAGYEQFF
cdr3_nt: TGTGCCAGCAGCTTGGGGGGACTAGCGGGATATGAGCAGTTCTTC
d_call: TRBD2
v_call: TRBV5-5
clone_size: once
j_call: TRBJ2-1

cdr3_aa: CASSEHNGDTQYF
cdr3_nt: TGTGCCAGCAGTGAACACAACGGAGATACGCAGTATTTT
d_call: NA
v_call: TRBV25-1
clone_size: NA
j_call: TRBJ2-3

cdr3_aa: CAIRGESETQYF
cdr3_nt: TGTGCCATCAGGGGGGAGTCAGAGACCCAGTACTTC
d_call: NA
v_call: TRBV10-3
clone_size: many
j_call: TRBJ2-5

cdr3_aa: CASSRSSGPSTYEQYF
cdr3_nt: TGTGCCAGCAGTCGCTCTAGCGGGCCCTCCACCTACGAGCAGTACTTC
d_call: TRBD2
v_call: TRBV6-1
clone_size: few
j_call: TRBJ2-7

cdr3_aa: CASSGGLAGDYEQYF
cdr3_nt: TGTGCCAGCAGCGGGGGACTAGCGGGAGATTACGAGCAGTACTTC
d_call: TRBD2
v_call: TRBV7-9
clone_size: NA
j_call: TRBJ2-7

cdr3_aa: CASSQDLFGMVGYTF
cdr3_nt: TGTGCCAGCAGCCAAGATCTGTTTGGGATGGTGGGCTACACCTTC
d_call: NA
v_call: TRBV3-1
clone_size: few
j_call: TRBJ1-2

cdr3_aa: CASSQTSGPGREQFF
cdr3_nt: TGCGCCAGCAGCCAGACTAGCGGCCCGGGCCGGGAGCAGTTCTTC
d_call: TRBD2
v_call: TRBV4-3
clone_size: many
j_call: TRBJ2-1